These T cell receptor beta chains were read from a single sample in a study of radiation and T cells in renal cell carcinoma. Clones were sequenced by immunoSEQ multiplex PCR, and TCRdb holds only the in-frame ones, with some missing. This table has tens of thousands of clones, roughly 80% appearing once. The sequenced sample was blood, obtained from a patient whose treatment included radiotherapy and nephrectomy. The receptors were sampled from a man aged 55-75 years with renal cell carcinoma. The CDR3 runs from the conserved cysteine through the conserved F or W. Fields, in order: J gene, D gene, V gene, clone size, CDR3 protein, CDR3 DNA. The D gene is left open where the match is weak. Some rows mark clone size as missing; the rest say once, few, many or name a class of expanded clone.

>TRBJ2-5|TRBD2|TRBV28|-
CASKRLAGVQETQYF
TGTGCCAGCAAGCGACTAGCGGGAGTCCAAGAGACCCAGTACTTC
>TRBJ2-1|TRBD2|TRBV13|-
CASSPYGLAVLYNEQFF
TGTGCCAGCAGCCCATACGGACTAGCAGTTTTGTACAATGAGCAGTTCTTC
>TRBJ2-7|-|TRBV20-1|few
CSARVGGEQYF
TGCAGTGCTAGAGTCGGGGGCGAGCAGTACTTC
>TRBJ1-5|-|TRBV7-2|-
CASSTRQNQPQHF
TGTGCCAGCAGCACCCGACAGAATCAGCCCCAGCATTTT
>TRBJ2-7|TRBD2|TRBV4-2|-
CASSLRLAESYEQYF
TGTGCCAGCAGCTTACGACTAGCGGAGTCCTACGAGCAGTACTTC
>TRBJ2-1|-|TRBV6-5|-
CASSDGYNEQFF
TGTGCCAGCAGTGACGGGTACAATGAGCAGTTCTTC
>TRBJ2-1|-|TRBV27|few
CASSLSGGSYSYNEQFF
TGTGCCAGCAGTTTATCAGGGGGTAGTTACTCCTACAATGAGCAGTTCTTC
>TRBJ2-1|-|TRBV9|-
CASSGWSLQAHNEQFF
TGTGCCAGCAGCGGATGGTCACTCCAGGCCCACAATGAGCAGTTCTTC
>TRBJ2-7|-|TRBV5-1|once
CASSPDGASGEQYF
TGCGCCAGCAGCCCTGACGGAGCGTCCGGGGAGCAGTACTTC
>TRBJ1-1|-|TRBV5-4|few
CASRDGQTNTEAFF
TGTGCCAGCAGGGATGGACAGACGAACACTGAAGCTTTCTTT
>TRBJ1-3|-|TRBV6-1|-
CASSDLQPSGNTIYF
TGTGCCAGCAGTGATCTACAGCCCTCTGGAAACACCATATATTTT
>TRBJ2-2|-|TRBV29-1|-
CSVFGRGRSTGELFF
TGCAGCGTTTTTGGAAGGGGTAGGAGCACCGGGGAGCTGTTTTTT
>TRBJ1-2|-|TRBV10-3|-
CAISESTRYGYTF
TGTGCCATCAGTGAGTCGACCCGCTATGGCTACACCTTC
>TRBJ2-7|-|TRBV27|-
CASSLSRQNEQYF
TGTGCCAGCAGTTTATCGAGACAGAACGAGCAGTACTTC
>TRBJ2-1|-|TRBV7-9|-
CASSFITQKRSYNEQFF
TGTGCCAGCAGCTTCATAACCCAGAAACGCTCCTACAATGAGCAGTTCTTC
>TRBJ1-2|-|TRBV5-6|-
CASSWNYAEDYGYTF
TGTGCCAGCAGTTGGAACTATGCAGAGGACTATGGCTACACCTTC
>TRBJ2-6|-|TRBV27|-
CASSLGLSGANVLTF
TGTGCCAGCAGTTTGGGCCTCTCTGGGGCCAACGTCCTGACTTTC
>TRBJ1-2|-|TRBV4-3|-
CASSPDYGTSGYTF
TGCGCCAGCAGCCCAGACTATGGAACCAGCGGCTACACCTTC
>TRBJ2-1|-|TRBV11-3|-
CASSTRDTRGSYNEQFF
TGTGCCAGCAGCACCCGGGACACGAGGGGATCCTACAATGAGCAGTTCTTC
>TRBJ1-2|-|TRBV18|-
CASSPDPGGIGGYTF
TGTGCCAGCTCCCCGGACCCGGGAGGAATTGGTGGCTACACCTTC
>TRBJ1-5|-|TRBV2|-
CASSPINQPQHF
TGTGCCAGCAGCCCCATTAATCAGCCCCAGCATTTT
>TRBJ2-7|-|TRBV6-1|once
CASSEAETYEQYF
TGTGCCAGCAGTGAAGCAGAAACCTACGAGCAGTACTTC
>TRBJ1-2|TRBD1|TRBV28|-
CASSLYRKQGAGFGYTF
TGTGCCAGCAGTTTATACCGGAAACAGGGGGCGGGTTTTGGCTACACCTTC
>TRBJ2-1|TRBD2|TRBV11-2|few
CASSLGRKLAGVSYNEQFF
TGTGCCAGCAGCTTAGGGCGGAAACTAGCGGGGGTCTCCTACAATGAGCAGTTCTTC
>TRBJ1-2|-|TRBV9|-
CASSPAATYGYTF
TGTGCCAGCAGCCCCGCGGCTACCTATGGCTACACCTTC
>TRBJ2-2|-|TRBV7-3|-
CASSQNRVTGELFF
TGTGCCAGCAGCCAAAATCGGGTCACCGGGGAGCTGTTTTTT
>TRBJ1-2|-|TRBV27|-
CASSDPGRYGYTF
TGTGCCAGCAGTGATCCGGGGCGGTATGGCTACACCTTC
>TRBJ2-2|TRBD1|TRBV6-5|-
CASSRQGANTGELFF
TGTGCCAGCAGTCGACAGGGGGCCAACACCGGGGAGCTGTTTTTT
>TRBJ2-1|TRBD2|TRBV27|-
CASSPWTSGSYNEQFF
TGTGCCAGCAGTCCCTGGACTAGCGGATCCTACAATGAGCAGTTCTTC
>TRBJ2-2|TRBD2|TRBV7-9|-
CASSLFLSRGAGELFF
TGTGCCAGCAGCTTATTTCTCTCTCGGGGGGCCGGGGAGCTGTTTTTT